What follows are 28 T cell receptor beta chains derived from one specimen sequenced in a study of CD8 T cells in Susac syndrome. Random hexamers served to reverse transcribe about 0.5 to 1 ug RNA. TCRdb itself ran the immunoSEQ multiplex PCR reads through MiXCR, one entry per CDR3 protein. The sample records 80,000 to 95,000 distinct CDR3 sequences, roughly 94% being singletons. Sequencing was carried out using CD8+ T cells from PBMCs. The receptors come from a human donor with Susac syndrome.

The genes are TRBV15 and TRBJ2-2, with D unclear. CDR1 is LNHNV, CDR2 YYDKDF, per germline (reference sequence). V lost 1 base and J lost 7, with 13 bases in between. The length of the CDR3 is 15 residues. As DNA, the CDR3 is TGTGCCACCAGCAGAGTGGCCGGGCTTGGCGGGGAGCTGTTTTTT. The encoded protein is CATSRVAGLGGELFF.

The chain recombines TRBV3-1 with TRBJ1-1; 9 positions match TRBD1. The germline V gene encodes CDR1 LGHDT and CDR2 YNNKEL (reference sequence). V lost 1 base, J lost 7 bases, and 13 bases stayed unmatched. The CDR3 consists of 17 residues. The CDR3 sequence is CASSQAAGTGTYFEAFF. CDR3 coding DNA: TGTGCCAGCAGCCAAGCCGCCGGGACAGGGACATATTTTGAAGCTTTCTTT. The whole variable domain, filled in from reference TRBV3-1 and TRBJ1-1, reads DTAVSQTPKYLVTQMGNDKSIKCEQNLGHDTMYWYKQDSKKFLKIMFSYNNKELIINETVPNRFSPKSPDKAHLNLHINSLELGDSAVYFCASSQAAGTGTYFEAFFGQGTRLTVV.

The chain couples TRBV19 to TRBJ2-3; weak D call: TRBD2 (6 bases). CDR1 is LNHDA, CDR2 SQIVND, per germline (reference sequence). The CDR3 totals 16 residues. V was cut by 7 bases and J by 3 bases, with 20 bases left in between. The CDR3 reads CASKGKNRDFTDTQYF. The CDR3 DNA is TGTGCCAGTAAAGGAAAAAACCGGGACTTTACAGATACGCAGTATTTT.

The chain links TRBV7-9 to TRBJ2-5, with D perhaps matching TRBD2 (5 bases). The CDR3 is 11 amino acids. With 6 bases removed from V and 3 bases from J, the gap between germline ends came to 5 bases. CDR1 is SEHNR, CDR2 FQNEAQ, per germline (reference sequence). The CDR3 DNA sequence: TGTGCCAGCAGGAGGGAAGAGACCCAGTACTTC. This translates into CASRREETQYF.

The chain carries TRBV13 and TRBJ2-3, with 11 bases matching TRBD2. CDR1 and CDR2 (germline): PRHDT, FYEKMQ (reference sequence). This CDR3 has 19 amino acids. Germline trimming cut 5 bases from V and 2 bases from J; bases unmatched to any gene: 15. The DNA of the CDR3 is TGTGCCAGCAGCATCGGGAGGGCTAGCGGGGGGCCCGACACAGATACGCAGTATTTT. This codes for CASSIGRASGGPDTDTQYF.

V gene TRBV3-1 combines with J gene TRBJ2-7; the D gene is possibly TRBD1 (6 bases). Trimming took off 0 bases at V and 1 base at J, with 13 bases between the two ends. The CDR3 runs to 16 residues. Germline assignment: CDR1 LGHDT and CDR2 YNNKEL (reference sequence). The CDR3 nucleotides read TGTGCCAGCAGCCAAGATTTCGGACAGACGTCCTACGAGCAGTACTTC. Translation gives CASSQDFGQTSYEQYF.

The V call is TRBV19, the J call TRBJ1-5; 8 positions match TRBD1. Germline assignment: CDR1 LNHDA and CDR2 SQIVND (reference sequence). The CDR3 sequence is 16 residues long. With 4 bases clipped from V and 5 bases from J, the junction kept 10 bases outside the gene matches. Here the CDR3 DNA reads TGTGCCAGTAGTACCGGCCCCGGGACAGGCTATCAGCCCCAGCATTTT. Its protein is CASSTGPGTGYQPQHF.

This clonotype was counted once. The rearrangement joins TRBV11-2 to TRBJ2-7, with D possibly matching TRBD1 (5 bases). Trimming stripped 1 base from V and 3 bases from J, with 10 bases between. The CDR3 spans 14 residues. The germline CDR1 and CDR2 sequences are SGHAT and FQNNGV. The CDR3, as DNA: TGTGCCAGCAGCTTAGGCACAGGAATCTACGAGCAGTACTTC. Protein sequence: CASSLGTGIYEQYF.

V usage is TRBV12-3 or TRBV12-4 and J usage is TRBJ2-6, with TRBD1 matching 7 bases. CDR3 length: 18 amino acids. The V and J ends lost 7 bases and 4 bases, in that order; junction bases with no gene match: 16. As DNA, the CDR3 is TGTGCCAGCACTCCCGTTGCGACAGGGCGATTGGGGGCCAACGTCCTGACTTTC. The encoded protein is CASTPVATGRLGANVLTF.

In this sample, this clonotype turned up once. The chain has TRBV30 and TRBJ2-7; D ambiguous. The CDR3 is 12 residues long. The V gene's germline CDR1 is GTSNPN and CDR2 SVGIG (reference sequence). V lost 2 bases, J lost 0 bases, and 5 bases lay in between. The CDR3 DNA is TGTGCCTGGAGTTCAGGCTCCTACGAGCAGTACTTC. Protein: CAWSSGSYEQYF. Full variable domain (rest looked up from reference TRBV30 and TRBJ2-7): SQTIHQWPATLVQPVGSPLSLECTVEGTSNPNLYWYRQAAGRGLQLLFYSVGIGQISSEVPQNLSASRPQDRQFILSSKKLLLSDSGFYLCAWSSGSYEQYFGPGTRLTVT.

The V gene is TRBV7-9, the J gene TRBJ1-1, with 7 bases aligning to TRBD1. The CDR3 covers 14 residues. The trim removed 4 bases at V and 1 base at J, leaving 3 bases unmatched. Germline V gene data show CDR1 as SEHNR and CDR2 as FQNEAQ (reference sequence). DNA of the CDR3: TGTGCCAGCAGCTCCGCAGGGGGGAACACTGAAGCTTTCTTT. Translated, it gives CASSSAGGNTEAFF. The variable domain in full, with the rest retrieved from reference TRBV7-9 and TRBJ1-1, is DTGVSQNPRHKITKRGQNVTFRCDPISEHNRLYWYRQTLGQGPEFLTYFQNEAQLEKSRLLSDRFSAERPKGSFSTLEIQRTEQGDSAMYLCASSSAGGNTEAFFGQGTRLTVV.

The chain has TRBV7-8 and TRBJ1-6; 7 positions agree with TRBD1. CDR1 is SGHVS and CDR2 is FQNEAQ in the germline V gene. The CDR3 extends over 15 amino acids. After removal of 5 bases from V and 7 bases from J, the junction contained 8 bases not matched to a gene. The CDR3 coding sequence is TGTGCCAGCAGCGGACGAGGGGGCGGGAATTCACCCCTCCACTTT. As protein: CASSGRGGGNSPLHF.

This chain links TRBV12-3 or TRBV12-4 with TRBJ2-7; the match to TRBD1 covers 7 bases. This CDR3 comprises 14 residues. The V and J ends lost 6 bases and 3 bases, in that order; junction bases with no gene match: 8. As DNA, the CDR3 is TGTGCCAGCAGACCCGGGACAGATAGCTACGAGCAGTACTTC. This gives the protein CASRPGTDSYEQYF.

This clonotype was recorded only once. V gene TRBV29-1 combines with J gene TRBJ1-1; D is undetermined. Germline V gives CDR1 SQVTM, CDR2 ANQGSEA. This CDR3 region has 13 residues. V was trimmed by 3 bases and J by 5 bases, leaving 13 bases between them. For the CDR3, the DNA is TGCAGCGTTGAGAACAGCCCGCGGACTGAAGCTTTCTTT. This sequence encodes CSVENSPRTEAFF.

The CDR3 nucleotides are TGTGCCACCAGGCCCAGCGGCAATGCCTACAATGAGCAGTTCTTC. Amino acids: CATRPSGNAYNEQFF. This chain links TRBV24-1 with TRBJ2-1, with TRBD2 as a possible D gene (5 bases). V lost 7 bases and J 2 bases, leaving 14 bases between the germline ends. Germline lookup yields CDR1 KGHDR and CDR2 SFDVKD. The CDR3 is made up of 15 amino acids.

This rearrangement joins TRBV15 to TRBJ1-5; the match to TRBD1 covers 7 bases. Germline CDR1 is LNHNV and CDR2 is YYDKDF (reference sequence). The CDR3 is 14 residues long. V lost 3 bases and J lost 5; bases outside the gene matches: 4. DNA of the CDR3: TGTGCCACCAGCAGTGACAGGGCACATCAGCCCCAGCATTTT. Translated: CATSSDRAHQPQHF. The entire variable domain, with the rest obtained from reference TRBV15 and TRBJ1-5, is as follows: DAMVIQNPRYQVTQFGKPVTLSCSQTLNHNVMYWYQQKSSQAPKLLFHYYDKDFNNEADTPDNFQSRRPNTSFCFLDIRSPGLGDTAMYLCATSSDRAHQPQHFGDGTRLSIL.

This clonotype came up once. V is TRBV12-3 or TRBV12-4 and J is TRBJ1-4; tentatively, D is TRBD1 (5 bases). V was shortened by 4 bases and J by 9 bases, with 12 bases between the two germline ends. The CDR3 totals 13 residues. This chain's CDR3 is CASSSSAGQKLFF. CDR3 nucleotide sequence: TGTGCCAGCAGTTCCTCGGCGGGACAAAAACTGTTTTTT.

The J gene is TRBJ2-1, the V gene TRBV27; no definite D call. The CDR3 runs 13 residues. V lost 5 bases to trimming and J lost 5 bases, with 10 bases between them. CDR1 MNHEY and CDR2 SMNVEV come from the germline V gene (reference sequence). For the CDR3, the DNA is TGTGCCAGCAGTGGATCTTCACACAATGAGCAGTTCTTC. Protein product: CASSGSSHNEQFF.

V and J are TRBV29-1 and TRBJ2-7; 8 bases map to TRBD1. Trimming took 4 bases from V and 6 from J; bases not matched to a gene: 2. Germline values: CDR1 SQVTM, CDR2 ANQGSEA. The CDR3 consists of 11 residues. The CDR3 is CSVVTGGEQYF. CDR3 in DNA: TGCAGCGTTGTAACAGGGGGCGAGCAGTACTTC.

The gene calls are TRBV4-2 and TRBJ2-1; 9 bases map to TRBD2. The length of the CDR3 is 16 residues. V shed 6 bases, J shed 4 bases, and the junction held 10 bases outside the gene matches. In germline, CDR1 is LGHNA, CDR2 YNFKEQ. As DNA, the CDR3 is TGTGCCAGCAGTCATCTCCCTAGCGGGGAGTACAATGAGCAGTTCTTC. Translating it yields CASSHLPSGEYNEQFF.

This chain connects TRBV7-9 to TRBJ2-1, with 7 bases lining up with TRBD2. In germline, CDR1 is SEHNR, CDR2 FQNEAQ (reference sequence). The CDR3 loop spans 13 amino acids. V shed 5 bases and J 12 bases; nucleotides not matched to a gene: 10. The chain's CDR3 is CASSPSGLPAQFF. CDR3 nucleotide sequence: TGTGCCAGCAGCCCCTCGGGACTACCCGCGCAGTTCTTC.

The rearrangement uses TRBV20-1 and TRBJ2-7; 12 positions agree with TRBD2. The CDR3 runs 16 residues. V lost 0 bases to trimming and J lost 3 bases; unmatched junction nucleotides: 6. Looked up from germline, CDR1 is DFQATT and CDR2 is SNEGSKA (reference sequence). CDR3 bases: TGCAGTGCTAGAGAGACTAGCGGGAGAATGGGCTACGAGCAGTACTTC. Its protein is CSARETSGRMGYEQYF.

The chain couples TRBV7-6 to TRBJ2-2; no definite D call. Per germline, CDR1 SGHVS and CDR2 FNYEAQ. The ends were cut back, 2 bases at V and 1 base at J, with 5 bases in the middle. This CDR3 has 14 amino acids. Here the CDR3 DNA reads TGTGCCAGCAGCTTAACTCAGAACACCGGGGAGCTGTTTTTT. It is translated as CASSLTQNTGELFF.

The CDR3 loop reads CASSFYSDTSGSYEQYF. CDR3 nucleotides: TGTGCCAGCAGTTTCTATTCTGATACGAGTGGGTCCTACGAGCAGTACTTC. The chain recombines TRBV27 with TRBJ2-7; D gene unclear. V was shortened by 3 bases and J by 1 base, with 19 bases between the two germline ends. The length of the CDR3 is 17 residues. From germline, CDR1 is MNHEY and CDR2 SMNVEV (reference sequence).

This chain joins TRBV24-1 and TRBJ2-5; a possible D gene is TRBD1 (5 bases). The germline V gene has CDR1 KGHDR and CDR2 SFDVKD. There are 13 residues in the CDR3. V lost 4 bases and J 4 bases, leaving 9 bases between the germline ends. The CDR3 spells CATSEGAGETQYF. CDR3 DNA: TGTGCCACCAGTGAAGGGGCAGGAGAGACCCAGTACTTC.

The rearrangement links TRBV7-9 to TRBJ2-1, with D hard to call. V dropped 4 bases and J dropped 5 bases, with 18 bases sitting between them. Germline V gene sequence: CDR1 SEHNR, CDR2 FQNEAQ (reference sequence). The CDR3 loop spans 16 amino acids. The DNA of the CDR3 is TGTGCCAGCAGCTCCAGTCAGTCCGTCACCCACAATGAGCAGTTCTTC. Protein product: CASSSSQSVTHNEQFF.

V usage is TRBV25-1 and J usage is TRBJ2-7, with 8 nucleotides matching TRBD2. Germline assignment: CDR1 MGHDK and CDR2 SYGVNS. The trim removed 4 bases at V and 2 bases at J, leaving 4 bases unmatched. The CDR3 runs 14 residues. The CDR3: CASSGSSGPYEQYF. The CDR3 coding sequence is TGTGCCAGCAGTGGATCTAGCGGGCCCTACGAGCAGTACTTC.

This chain links TRBV9 with TRBJ2-7; D ambiguous. The germline V gene has CDR1 SGDLS and CDR2 YYNGEE. V shed 5 bases and J shed 1 base, with 10 bases lying between them. This CDR3 spans 13 amino acids. Written as DNA, the CDR3 is TGTGCCAGCAGTCTCTACCCATCCTACGAGCAGTACTTC. Protein sequence: CASSLYPSYEQYF. The full variable domain, in which reference TRBV9 and TRBJ2-7 provide the parts outside the CDR3, is DSGVTQTPKHLITATGQRVTLRCSPRSGDLSVYWYQQSLDQGLQFLIQYYNGEERAKGNILERFSAQQFPDLHSELNLSSLELGDSALYFCASSLYPSYEQYFGPGTRLTVT.